These 5 T cell receptor beta chains share one sample of origin, sequenced in a study of cytomegalovirus exposure and HLA in healthy donors. Primers included in the PCR were 60 Vbeta and 13 Jbeta primers. TCRdb keeps only in-frame clones here, not all; method: immunoSEQ multiplex PCR. Here the sample spans around 180,000 clones, 82% being singletons. Input material: PBMCs. The source is a woman between 45 and 65 years old in good health and CMV-seronegative.

The V call is TRBV7-3, the J call TRBJ1-1; D is unresolved. The germline V gene encodes CDR1 SGHTA and CDR2 FQGTGA. Trimming cost V 3 bases and J 1 base, with 6 bases left between them. The CDR3 runs 13 residues. The CDR3 nucleotides read TGTGCCAGCAGCTTTTGGGCGAACACTGAAGCTTTCTTT. This sequence encodes CASSFWANTEAFF.

This rearrangement joins TRBV5-1 to TRBJ2-5, with 9 bases that match TRBD1. With the DNA end fitting TRBJ2-7 better, the J assignment may be wrong. The CDR3 is 15 amino acids. Germline V gives CDR1 SGHRS, CDR2 YFSETQ. CDR3 sequence reads: CASSFLGQGSYEQYF. CDR3 sequence (DNA): TGCGCCAGCAGCTTCCTCGGACAGGGGTCGTACGAGCAGTACTTC.

The chain employs TRBV7-2 and TRBJ2-1; D perhaps matches TRBD1 (6 bases). Per germline, CDR1 SGHTA and CDR2 FQGNSA. V dropped 5 bases and J dropped 9 bases, with 20 bases sitting between them. The CDR3 runs 15 residues. The chain's CDR3 is CASSPSQGRLVEQFF. DNA of the CDR3: TGTGCCAGCAGCCCCAGCCAGGGGCGATTGGTTGAGCAGTTCTTC.

The chain recombines TRBV19 with TRBJ1-4; D is ambiguous. Per the germline V gene, CDR1 is LNHDA and CDR2 is SQIVND (reference sequence). This CDR3 spans 17 amino acids. Trimming removed 3 bases at V and 8 bases at J, with 22 bases between. The CDR3 DNA sequence: TGTGCCAGTAGTATTGGTCAGGCCCTCCTAAGTGGAGAAAAACTGTTTTTT. Protein sequence: CASSIGQALLSGEKLFF.

J is TRBJ1-3 and V is TRBV7-9; possible D gene TRBD1, 5 bases. The germline CDR1 and CDR2 sequences are SEHNR and FQNEAQ (reference sequence). The CDR3 covers 13 residues. The V and J ends lost 8 bases and 4 bases respectively, with 12 bases between them. The CDR3 region is CASSGAWGNTIYF. The CDR3 DNA reads as TGTGCCAGCTCTGGGGCGTGGGGAAACACCATATATTTT.